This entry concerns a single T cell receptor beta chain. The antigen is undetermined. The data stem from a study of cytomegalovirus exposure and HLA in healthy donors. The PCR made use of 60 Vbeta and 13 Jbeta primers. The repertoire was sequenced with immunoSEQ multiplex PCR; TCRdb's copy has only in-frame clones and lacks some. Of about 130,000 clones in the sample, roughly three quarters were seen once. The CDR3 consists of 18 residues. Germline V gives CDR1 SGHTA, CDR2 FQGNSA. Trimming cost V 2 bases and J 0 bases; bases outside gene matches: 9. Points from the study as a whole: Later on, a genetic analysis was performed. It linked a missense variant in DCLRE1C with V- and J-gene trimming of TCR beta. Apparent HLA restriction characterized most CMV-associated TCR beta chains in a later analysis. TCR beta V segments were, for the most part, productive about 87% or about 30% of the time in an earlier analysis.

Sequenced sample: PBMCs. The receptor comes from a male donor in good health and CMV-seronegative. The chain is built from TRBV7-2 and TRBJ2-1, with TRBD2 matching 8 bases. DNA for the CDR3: TGTGCCAGCAGCTTAAGACGGTCGAGCGGGAGCTCCTACAATGAGCAGTTCTTC. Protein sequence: CASSLRRSSGSSYNEQFF.